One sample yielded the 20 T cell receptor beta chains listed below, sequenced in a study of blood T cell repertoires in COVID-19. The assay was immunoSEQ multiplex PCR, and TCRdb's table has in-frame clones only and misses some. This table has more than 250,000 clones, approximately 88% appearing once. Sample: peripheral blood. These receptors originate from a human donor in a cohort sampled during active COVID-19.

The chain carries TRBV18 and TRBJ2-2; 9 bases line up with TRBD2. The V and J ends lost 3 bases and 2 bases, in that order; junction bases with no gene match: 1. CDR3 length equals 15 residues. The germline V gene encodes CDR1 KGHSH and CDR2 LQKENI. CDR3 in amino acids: CASSPTSGNTGELFF. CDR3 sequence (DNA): TGTGCCAGCTCACCGACTAGCGGCAACACCGGGGAGCTGTTTTTT.

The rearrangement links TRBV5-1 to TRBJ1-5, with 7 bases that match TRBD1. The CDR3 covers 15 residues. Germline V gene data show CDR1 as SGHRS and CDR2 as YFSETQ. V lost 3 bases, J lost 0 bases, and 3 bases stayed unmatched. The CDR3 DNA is TGCGCCAGCAGCTCCACAGGGGATAGCAATCAGCCCCAGCATTTT. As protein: CASSSTGDSNQPQHF. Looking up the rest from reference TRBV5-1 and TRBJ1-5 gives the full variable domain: KAGVTQTPRYLIKTRGQQVTLSCSPISGHRSVSWYQQTPGQGLQFLFEYFSETQRNKGNFPGRFSGRQFSNSRSEMNVSTLELGDSALYLCASSSTGDSNQPQHFGDGTRLSIL.

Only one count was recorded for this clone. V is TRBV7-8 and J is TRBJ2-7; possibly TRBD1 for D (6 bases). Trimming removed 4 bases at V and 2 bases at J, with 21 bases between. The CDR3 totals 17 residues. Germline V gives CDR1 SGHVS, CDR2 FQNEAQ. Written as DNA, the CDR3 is TGTGCCAGCAGCTCTAGCTTGAACAGGGACACCCCCTACGAGCAGTACTTC. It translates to CASSSSLNRDTPYEQYF.

DNA for the CDR3: TGCGCCAGCAGCCCAGGGACAGCAGGATTCTATGGCTACACCTTC. Its protein is CASSPGTAGFYGYTF. V is TRBV5-1 and J is TRBJ1-2; TRBD1 matches at 7 bases. The CDR3 covers 15 residues. Trimming at V came to 4 bases and at J to 4 bases, leaving 10 bases not matched to a gene. The V gene's germline CDR1 is SGHRS and CDR2 YFSETQ.

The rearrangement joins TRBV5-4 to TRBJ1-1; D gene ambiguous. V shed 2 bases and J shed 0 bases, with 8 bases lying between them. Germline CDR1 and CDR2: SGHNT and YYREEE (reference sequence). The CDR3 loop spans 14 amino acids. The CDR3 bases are TGTGCCAGCAGCTTCATAGATATGAACACTGAAGCTTTCTTT. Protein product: CASSFIDMNTEAFF.

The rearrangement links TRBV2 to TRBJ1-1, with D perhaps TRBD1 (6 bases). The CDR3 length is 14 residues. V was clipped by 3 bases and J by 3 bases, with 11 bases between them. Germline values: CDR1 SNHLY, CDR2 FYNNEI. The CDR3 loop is CASSDRGWDTEAFF. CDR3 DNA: TGTGCCAGCAGTGACAGGGGCTGGGACACTGAAGCTTTCTTT.

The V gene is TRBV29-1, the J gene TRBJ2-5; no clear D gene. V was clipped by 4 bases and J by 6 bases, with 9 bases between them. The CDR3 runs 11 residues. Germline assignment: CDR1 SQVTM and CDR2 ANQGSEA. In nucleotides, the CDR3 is TGCAGCGTTGCAGGCTCCCAGACCCAGTACTTC. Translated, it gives CSVAGSQTQYF.

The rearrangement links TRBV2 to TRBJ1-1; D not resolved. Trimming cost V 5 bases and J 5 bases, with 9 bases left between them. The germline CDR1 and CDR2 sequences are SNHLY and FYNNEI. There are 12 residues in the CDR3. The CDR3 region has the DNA TGTGCCAGCAGTTGGGCGGGGACTGAAGCTTTCTTT. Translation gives CASSWAGTEAFF.

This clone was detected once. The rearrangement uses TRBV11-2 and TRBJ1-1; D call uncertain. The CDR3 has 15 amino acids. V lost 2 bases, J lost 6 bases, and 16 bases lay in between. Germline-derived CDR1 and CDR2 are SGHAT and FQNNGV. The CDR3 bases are TGTGCCAGCAGCTTATCTGTATCGAGTGTGGCTGAAGCTTTCTTT. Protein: CASSLSVSSVAEAFF.

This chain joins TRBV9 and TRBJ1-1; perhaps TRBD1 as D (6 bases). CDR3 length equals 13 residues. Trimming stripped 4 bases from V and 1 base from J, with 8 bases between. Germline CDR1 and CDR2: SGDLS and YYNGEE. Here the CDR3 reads CASSQGQNTEAFF. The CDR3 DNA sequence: TGTGCCAGCAGCCAGGGACAGAACACTGAAGCTTTCTTT.

The CDR3 DNA reads TGTGCCAGCAGTTTTGGGACTAGCGGGAGGTACGAGCAGTACTTC. Translated, it gives CASSFGTSGRYEQYF. The chain uses TRBV27 and TRBJ2-7; 15 positions match TRBD2. Per germline, CDR1 MNHEY and CDR2 SMNVEV (reference sequence). This CDR3 has 15 residues. After removal of 3 bases from V and 4 bases from J, the junction contained 1 base not matched to a gene.

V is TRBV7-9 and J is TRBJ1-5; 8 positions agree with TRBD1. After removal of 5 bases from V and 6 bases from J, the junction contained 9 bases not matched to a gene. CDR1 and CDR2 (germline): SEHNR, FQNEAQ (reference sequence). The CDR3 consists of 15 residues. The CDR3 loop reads CASSPTGELLQPQHF. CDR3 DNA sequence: TGTGCCAGCAGCCCGACAGGGGAACTTCTTCAGCCCCAGCATTTT.

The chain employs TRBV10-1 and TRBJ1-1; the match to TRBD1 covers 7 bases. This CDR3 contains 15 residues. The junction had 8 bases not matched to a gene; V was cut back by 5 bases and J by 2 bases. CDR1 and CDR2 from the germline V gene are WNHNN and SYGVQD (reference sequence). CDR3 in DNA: TGCGCCAGCAGTACCGGGGACAGCAAAAACACTGAAGCTTTCTTT. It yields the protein CASSTGDSKNTEAFF.

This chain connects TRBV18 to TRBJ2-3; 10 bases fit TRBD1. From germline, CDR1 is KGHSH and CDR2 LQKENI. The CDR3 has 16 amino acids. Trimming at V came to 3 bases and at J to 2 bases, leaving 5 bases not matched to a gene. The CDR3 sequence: CASSPPGQGYTDTQYF. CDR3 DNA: TGTGCCAGCTCACCGCCGGGACAGGGGTACACAGATACGCAGTATTTT.

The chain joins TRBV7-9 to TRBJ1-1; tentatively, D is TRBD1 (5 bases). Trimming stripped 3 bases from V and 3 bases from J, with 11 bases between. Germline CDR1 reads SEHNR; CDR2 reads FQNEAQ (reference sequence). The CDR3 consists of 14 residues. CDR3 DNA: TGTGCCAGCAGCTTGATGGCGGGGGACACTGAAGCTTTCTTT. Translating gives CASSLMAGDTEAFF.

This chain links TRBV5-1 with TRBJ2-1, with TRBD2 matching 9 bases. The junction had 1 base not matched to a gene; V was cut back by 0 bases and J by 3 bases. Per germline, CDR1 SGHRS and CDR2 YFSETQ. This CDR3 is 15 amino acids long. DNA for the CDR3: TGCGCCAGCAGCTTGGATAGCGGGAGCTACAATGAGCAGTTCTTC. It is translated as CASSLDSGSYNEQFF. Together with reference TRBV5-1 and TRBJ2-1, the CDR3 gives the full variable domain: KAGVTQTPRYLIKTRGQQVTLSCSPISGHRSVSWYQQTPGQGLQFLFEYFSETQRNKGNFPGRFSGRQFSNSRSEMNVSTLELGDSALYLCASSLDSGSYNEQFFGPGTRLTVL.

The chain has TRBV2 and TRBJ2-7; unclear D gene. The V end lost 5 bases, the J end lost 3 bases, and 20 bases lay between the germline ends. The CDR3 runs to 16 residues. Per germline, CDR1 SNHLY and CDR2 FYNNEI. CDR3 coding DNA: TGTGCCAGCAGTAACCCCGGCAAGACCAACTACTACGAGCAGTACTTC. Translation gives CASSNPGKTNYYEQYF.

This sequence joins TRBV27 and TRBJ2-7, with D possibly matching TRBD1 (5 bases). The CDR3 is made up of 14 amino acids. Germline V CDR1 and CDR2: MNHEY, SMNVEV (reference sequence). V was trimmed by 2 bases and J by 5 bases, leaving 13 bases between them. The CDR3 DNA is TGTGCCAGCAGTTTAGACCCAAGGGGCAACGAGCAGTACTTC. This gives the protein CASSLDPRGNEQYF.

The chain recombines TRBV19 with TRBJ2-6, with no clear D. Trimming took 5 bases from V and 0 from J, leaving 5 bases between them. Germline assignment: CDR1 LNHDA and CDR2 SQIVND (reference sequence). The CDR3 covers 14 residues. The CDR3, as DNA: TGTGCCAGTAGTGCAGTCTCTGGGGCCAACGTCCTGACTTTC. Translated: CASSAVSGANVLTF.

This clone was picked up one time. The CDR3 region is CASTPGTGLYGYTF. CDR3 sequence (DNA): TGTGCCAGCACACCAGGCACAGGTCTCTATGGCTACACCTTC. This chain joins TRBV6-5 and TRBJ1-2; tentative D call: TRBD1 (5 bases). The length of the CDR3 is 14 residues. Germline V gene lookup returns CDR1 MNHEY and CDR2 SVGAGI. V was trimmed by 7 bases and J by 4 bases, leaving 16 bases between them.